Reported below is one TCR beta chain. The data are from a study of blood T cell repertoires in COVID-19. Across the whole study: Samples taken during acute and convalescent COVID-19 were collected in the United States, Italy and Spain. T cells, B-cell-depleted T cells, or PBMCs supplied cDNA or gDNA.

In the original workflow: From reference gene primer amplification, estimates of nucleated cell counts were derived. Some clones are missing from TCRdb's copy, which holds only in-frame ones; the method was immunoSEQ multiplex PCR. V, J and clone size were drawn from that table, and D and trimming were deduced from the DNA. This sample yields approximately 170,000 clones, of which around nine tenths are seen a single time; 1% to 1.4% belongs to the top ten. The length of the CDR3 is 12 residues. The germline CDR1 and CDR2 sequences are MNHEY and SVGAGI. The V and J ends lost 0 bases and 9 bases respectively, with 5 bases between them.

Input material: peripheral blood. This sequence originates from a man aged 30-40 years with acute or convalescent COVID-19. The V gene is TRBV6-5, the J gene TRBJ2-2; D ambiguous. The CDR3 loop reads CASSYSRRELFF. The CDR3 DNA sequence: TGTGCCAGCAGTTACTCGAGAAGGGAGCTGTTTTTT.